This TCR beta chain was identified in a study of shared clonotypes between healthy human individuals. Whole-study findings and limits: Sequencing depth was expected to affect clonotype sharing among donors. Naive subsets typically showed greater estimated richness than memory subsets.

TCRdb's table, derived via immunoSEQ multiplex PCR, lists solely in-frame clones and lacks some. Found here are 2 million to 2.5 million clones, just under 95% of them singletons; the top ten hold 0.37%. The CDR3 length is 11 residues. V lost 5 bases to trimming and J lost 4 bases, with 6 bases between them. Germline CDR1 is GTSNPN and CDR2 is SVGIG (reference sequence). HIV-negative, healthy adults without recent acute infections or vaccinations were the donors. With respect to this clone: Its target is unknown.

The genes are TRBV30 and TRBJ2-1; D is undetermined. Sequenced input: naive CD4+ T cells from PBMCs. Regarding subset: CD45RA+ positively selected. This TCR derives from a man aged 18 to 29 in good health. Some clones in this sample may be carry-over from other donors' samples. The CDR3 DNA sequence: TGTGCCTGGGCTAGGTACAATGAGCAGTTCTTC. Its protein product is CAWARYNEQFF. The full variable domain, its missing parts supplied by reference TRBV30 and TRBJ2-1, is SQTIHQWPATLVQPVGSPLSLECTVEGTSNPNLYWYRQAAGRGLQLLFYSVGIGQISSEVPQNLSASRPQDRQFILSSKKLLLSDSGFYLCAWARYNEQFFGPGTRLTVL.